One sample yielded the 31 T cell receptor beta chains listed below, sequenced in a study of T cell changes during pregnancy in multiple sclerosis. Some clones are missing from TCRdb's copy, which holds only in-frame ones; the method was immunoSEQ multiplex PCR. The repertoire holds some 31,000 clones, with roughly 91% as singletons. Material: CD8+ T cells from peripheral blood mononuclear cells, obtained in the second trimester of pregnancy. All receptors derive from a female donor in good health, enrolled as a control in a pregnancy study.

The V and J genes are TRBV6-6 and TRBJ2-3; 8 bases fit TRBD2. In germline, CDR1 is MNHNY, CDR2 SVGAGI (reference sequence). The CDR3 totals 14 residues. The ends lost 0 bases at V and 6 bases at J; junction bases unmatched: 2. The DNA for the CDR3 is TGTGCCAGCAGTTACTCCCCTAGCGGGGATACGCAGTATTTT. Residues: CASSYSPSGDTQYF.

The CDR3 coding sequence is TGTGCCAGCAGCCCCCCAGGGAACACTGAAGCTTTCTTT. It encodes CASSPPGNTEAFF. The chain couples TRBV11-2 to TRBJ1-1; no firm D call. Trimming removed 5 bases from V and 1 base from J, with 8 bases in between. Germline V gene sequence: CDR1 SGHAT, CDR2 FQNNGV. The length of the CDR3 is 13 residues.

The V call is TRBV5-1, the J call TRBJ1-1; 12 bases are a match to TRBD1. CDR1 and CDR2 from the germline V gene are SGHRS and YFSETQ. After removal of 7 bases from V and 8 bases from J, the junction contained 6 bases not matched to a gene. The CDR3 spans 13 residues. CDR3 in amino acids: CASEYGTGGEAFF. CDR3 coding DNA: TGCGCCAGCGAATACGGGACAGGGGGCGAAGCTTTCTTT.

This clone was detected a few times. The V call is TRBV6-5, the J call TRBJ2-7; 9 nucleotides match TRBD2. V gave up 0 bases and J gave up 4 bases; unmatched junction bases: 4. The length of the CDR3 is 15 residues. Per the germline V gene, CDR1 is MNHEY and CDR2 is SVGAGI. The DNA of the CDR3 is TGTGCCAGCAGTTACTCTGCGGGGGGGCCGTACGAGCAGTACTTC. Translating it yields CASSYSAGGPYEQYF.

This clone appeared a single time. The chain employs TRBV7-8 and TRBJ2-7; D is possibly TRBD1 (5 bases). The CDR3 spans 15 residues. The germline V and J ends were trimmed by 5 bases and 0 bases, with 14 bases remaining between them. Germline loops: CDR1 SGHVS, CDR2 FQNEAQ. CDR3 sequence: CASSLTARSSYEQYF. The CDR3 DNA follows: TGTGCCAGCAGCCTGACAGCGAGAAGCTCCTACGAGCAGTACTTC.

This chain joins TRBV5-1 and TRBJ2-1; D is perhaps TRBD2 (5 bases). The CDR3 runs 15 residues. CDR1 is SGHRS, CDR2 YFSETQ, per germline. Trimming pared 5 bases from V and 8 bases from J, leaving 20 bases between. The DNA for the CDR3 is TGCGCCAGCAGACCGGACCCTGGAGCGGTCCATGAGCAGTTCTTC. It translates to CASRPDPGAVHEQFF.

In the case of this clone: One end of the junction is discordant with germline, which a read error may explain. In DNA form, the CDR3 reads TGTGCCTGGAGTGCCTTTGAGATCCCAGGGGGCTTT. It specifies CAWSAFEIPGGF. The rearrangement joins TRBV30 to TRBJ1-6; TRBD1 aligns across 7 bases. Per germline, CDR1 GTSNPN and CDR2 SVGIG (reference sequence). CDR3 length: 12 amino acids.

The CDR3 DNA is TGTGCCAGCAGCTTAGCGGCACAGAACTATGGCTACACCTTC. Protein sequence: CASSLAAQNYGYTF. V is TRBV7-9 and J is TRBJ1-2; no clear D gene. Deletions cut 0 bases from V and 2 bases from J, with 7 bases between. The CDR3 is 14 amino acids. The germline V gene encodes CDR1 SEHNR and CDR2 FQNEAQ (reference sequence). Based on the CDR3 plus reference TRBV7-9 and TRBJ1-2, the full variable domain is DTGVSQNPRHKITKRGQNVTFRCDPISEHNRLYWYRQTLGQGPEFLTYFQNEAQLEKSRLLSDRFSAERPKGSFSTLEIQRTEQGDSAMYLCASSLAAQNYGYTFGSGTRLTVV.

The chain couples TRBV7-3 to TRBJ2-7; 11 nucleotides match TRBD1. The CDR3 consists of 16 residues. Trimming cost V 5 bases and J 5 bases; bases outside gene matches: 11. Germline V lookup: CDR1 SGHTA, CDR2 FQGTGA. CDR3 bases: TGTGCCAGCAGCCCCCCGGGACAGGGGGTGGGGAACGAGCAGTACTTC. This gives the protein CASSPPGQGVGNEQYF.

The J gene is TRBJ1-2, the V gene TRBV5-1, with 7 bases matching TRBD1. This CDR3 has 16 amino acids. V lost 4 bases to trimming and J lost 6 bases; unmatched junction nucleotides: 15. CDR1 SGHRS and CDR2 YFSETQ come from the germline V gene. The chain's CDR3 is CASSPTTGYHVDGYTF. CDR3 in DNA: TGCGCCAGCAGCCCAACGACAGGGTATCACGTAGATGGCTACACCTTC.

The V gene is TRBV7-2, the J gene TRBJ2-7, with 10 nucleotides matching TRBD1. The junction had 15 bases not matched to a gene; V was cut back by 5 bases and J by 5 bases. Germline V gene data show CDR1 as SGHTA and CDR2 as FQGNSA. There are 17 residues in the CDR3. The DNA for the CDR3 is TGTGCCAGCAGCCCTAGAGGCTTCGGGACAGGGGAAGACGAGCAGTACTTC. This sequence encodes CASSPRGFGTGEDEQYF.

This sequence joins TRBV6-5 and TRBJ1-1, with D maybe TRBD1 (5 bases). Trimming left V 4 bases short and J 2 bases short, with 8 bases between. Germline values: CDR1 MNHEY, CDR2 SVGAGI. This CDR3 spans 13 amino acids. The CDR3 loop reads CASSCGGNTEAFF. CDR3 coding DNA: TGTGCCAGCAGTTGCGGGGGTAACACTGAAGCTTTCTTT.

The rearrangement links TRBV6-5 to TRBJ1-1; D gene unclear. The CDR3 runs 13 residues. Germline V gene lookup returns CDR1 MNHEY and CDR2 SVGAGI. The V and J ends lost 6 bases and 6 bases respectively, with 14 bases between them. Written as DNA, the CDR3 is TGTGCCAGCAGCGCGGGGAGCCCATCTGAAGCTTTCTTT. Its protein is CASSAGSPSEAFF.

The chain joins TRBV4-3 to TRBJ1-2, with 7 bases lining up with TRBD1. Germline loops: CDR1 LGHNA, CDR2 YSLEER. This CDR3 contains 16 residues. The trim removed 3 bases at V and 1 base at J, leaving 8 bases unmatched. CDR3 amino acids: CASSHGKQGLNYGYTF. DNA of the CDR3: TGCGCCAGCAGCCACGGAAAACAGGGGCTTAACTATGGCTACACCTTC.

The chain couples TRBV4-2 to TRBJ2-3; TRBD2 matches at 8 bases. CDR1 is LGHNA and CDR2 is YNFKEQ in the germline V gene. Trimming cost V 0 bases and J 4 bases; bases outside gene matches: 9. The CDR3 sequence is 17 residues long. The CDR3, as DNA: TGTGCCAGCAGCCAAGATTCGGGGGGGGCCGGGGCAGATACGCAGTATTTT. It is translated as CASSQDSGGAGADTQYF.

The chain employs TRBV7-9 and TRBJ1-4, with TRBD1 as a possible D gene (5 bases). The germline V and J ends were trimmed by 5 bases and 5 bases, with 18 bases remaining between them. CDR1 is SEHNR and CDR2 is FQNEAQ in the germline V gene (reference sequence). The CDR3 is made up of 16 amino acids. CDR3 amino acids: CASSNPFGGANEKLFF. The CDR3 region has the DNA TGTGCCAGCAGCAATCCGTTCGGGGGAGCAAATGAAAAACTGTTTTTT.

This chain connects TRBV6-5 to TRBJ1-1; maybe TRBD1 (6 bases). The ends were cut back, 6 bases at V and 4 bases at J, with 15 bases in the middle. Germline V lookup: CDR1 MNHEY, CDR2 SVGAGI. The CDR3 has 14 residues. In DNA form, the CDR3 reads TGTGCCAGCAGAACAGGGTTAAAAACCACTGAAGCTTTCTTT. Encoded protein: CASRTGLKTTEAFF.

The rearrangement uses TRBV13 and TRBJ1-2, with 7 bases identical to TRBD1. Germline V gene lookup returns CDR1 PRHDT and CDR2 FYEKMQ (reference sequence). The CDR3 sequence is 17 residues long. The ends lost 5 bases at V and 8 bases at J; junction bases unmatched: 20. In DNA form, the CDR3 reads TGTGCCAGCAGCAACCGGGGGGGACAGCACCCCTTTCGGGGCTACACCTTC. This encodes CASSNRGGQHPFRGYTF.

The J gene is TRBJ2-7, the V gene TRBV7-9; no definite D call. Germline V gene sequence: CDR1 SEHNR, CDR2 FQNEAQ (reference sequence). The CDR3 totals 14 residues. The V gene lost 1 base and the J gene lost 0 bases, with 7 bases spanning the gap. CDR3 in amino acids: CASSLGQVSYEQYF. Here the CDR3 DNA reads TGTGCCAGCAGCTTAGGTCAGGTCTCCTACGAGCAGTACTTC.

The rearrangement joins TRBV7-9 to TRBJ1-1; D remains unclear. This CDR3 region has 15 residues. In germline, CDR1 is SEHNR, CDR2 FQNEAQ (reference sequence). Trimming took 0 bases from V and 0 from J, leaving 8 bases between them. The CDR3 bases are TGTGCCAGCAGCTTAGCGCGATTAGTGAACACTGAAGCTTTCTTT. The encoded protein is CASSLARLVNTEAFF.

The chain combines TRBV4-2 with TRBJ1-1, with D perhaps TRBD1 (5 bases). Germline V gene lookup returns CDR1 LGHNA and CDR2 YNFKEQ. With 0 bases removed from V and 5 bases from J, the gap between germline ends came to 13 bases. The length of the CDR3 is 15 residues. CDR3 region: CASSQDRGGGTEAFF. The CDR3 region has the DNA TGTGCCAGCAGCCAAGATCGCGGCGGGGGTACTGAAGCTTTCTTT.

The chain employs TRBV19 and TRBJ2-1; D ambiguous. This CDR3 has 16 residues. Looked up from germline, CDR1 is LNHDA and CDR2 is SQIVND (reference sequence). V was clipped by 4 bases and J by 1 base, with 14 bases between them. The CDR3 loop is CASSTLVFGSYNEQFF. CDR3 nucleotide sequence: TGTGCCAGTAGTACCCTCGTCTTCGGGTCCTACAATGAGCAGTTCTTC.

The chain uses TRBV27 and TRBJ1-2, with 9 bases fitting TRBD1. The CDR3 has 14 amino acids. The J segment lost 6 bases and the V segment lost 5 bases, leaving 7 bases of the junction unmatched. CDR1 is MNHEY and CDR2 is SMNVEV in the germline V gene (reference sequence). CDR3 sequence (DNA): TGTGCCAGCAGTATCGCCGGGACAGGGAATGGCTACACCTTC. Its protein product is CASSIAGTGNGYTF.

The J gene is TRBJ2-3, the V gene TRBV7-2, with D possibly matching TRBD1 (5 bases). The V gene lost 2 bases and the J gene lost 0 bases, with 9 bases spanning the gap. CDR1 is SGHTA and CDR2 is FQGNSA in the germline V gene. The CDR3 loop spans 15 amino acids. CDR3: CASSLRGYSTDTQYF. DNA of the CDR3: TGTGCCAGCAGCTTAAGGGGTTATAGCACAGATACGCAGTATTTT.

The chain carries TRBV6-1 and TRBJ2-6, with 7 bases matching TRBD1. CDR3 length: 15 amino acids. J was trimmed by 0 bases and V by 4 bases; bases with no gene match: 0. Germline values: CDR1 MNHNS, CDR2 SASEGT. CDR3 sequence reads: CASSGQGSGANVLTF. The CDR3 region has the DNA TGTGCCAGCAGTGGACAGGGCTCTGGGGCCAACGTCCTGACTTTC.

The rearrangement uses TRBV7-9 and TRBJ2-1; 11 nucleotides match TRBD1. Germline assignment: CDR1 SEHNR and CDR2 FQNEAQ (reference sequence). The CDR3 contains 15 residues. Trimming cost V 3 bases and J 4 bases; bases outside gene matches: 2. CDR3 loop: CASSFGQGAYNEQFF. In nucleotides, the CDR3 is TGTGCCAGCAGCTTCGGACAGGGGGCTTACAATGAGCAGTTCTTC.

This chain connects TRBV7-8 to TRBJ1-2, with 7 bases fitting TRBD1. The CDR3 is 18 residues long. Trimming at V came to 5 bases and at J to 0 bases, leaving 15 bases not matched to a gene. Germline assignment: CDR1 SGHVS and CDR2 FQNEAQ. The CDR3 DNA sequence: TGTGCCAGCAGCCAAATCCTGACAGGGATGGCCCCTAACTATGGCTACACCTTC. Its translation: CASSQILTGMAPNYGYTF.

This chain uses TRBV5-1 with TRBJ2-2; D remains ambiguous. The CDR3 runs to 14 residues. Germline V gene sequence: CDR1 SGHRS, CDR2 YFSETQ. V was trimmed by 4 bases and J by 0 bases, leaving 7 bases between them. CDR3 DNA sequence: TGCGCCAGCAGCACCGGTCCGAACACCGGGGAGCTGTTTTTT. It specifies CASSTGPNTGELFF.

The chain joins TRBV7-9 to TRBJ2-2; D is possibly TRBD1 (6 bases). The V end was cut by 6 bases, the J end by 6 bases, with 17 bases between. The CDR3 is made up of 15 amino acids. Germline loops: CDR1 SEHNR, CDR2 FQNEAQ (reference sequence). The CDR3: CASSAGVIAPGELFF. DNA for the CDR3: TGTGCCAGCAGTGCAGGGGTTATTGCACCCGGGGAGCTGTTTTTT.

The rearrangement uses TRBV7-9 and TRBJ1-6; the D is unclear. V was pared by 3 bases and J by 8 bases, with 11 bases between. Germline V gives CDR1 SEHNR, CDR2 FQNEAQ (reference sequence). The CDR3 length is 14 residues. CDR3 protein: CASSFRGTDSPLHF. The DNA of the CDR3 is TGTGCCAGCAGCTTCCGGGGAACCGATTCACCCCTCCACTTT.

V and J are TRBV10-3 and TRBJ1-4, with 7 bases lining up with TRBD1. The V and J ends lost 4 bases and 12 bases, in that order; junction bases with no gene match: 14. The germline CDR1 and CDR2 sequences are ENHRY and SYGVKD. The CDR3 is 15 amino acids. The CDR3 loop is CAISVDPPTQGELFF. The CDR3 DNA reads as TGTGCCATCAGTGTTGATCCCCCCACCCAGGGGGAACTGTTTTTT.